The 18 T cell receptor beta chains given below trace back to one sample, sequenced in a study of CD8 T cells in ankylosing spondylitis. One entry per CDR3 protein results from TCRdb running MiXCR on the 5' RACE reads. Altogether 90,000 to 100,000 distinct CDR3 sequences are present, roughly 8% being singletons, with the ten largest covering 9.9%. Sequencing input: blood, either unsorted or a sorted T cell fraction (not recorded which). These receptors came from a male donor with ankylosing spondylitis or in good health (not recorded which).

This clonotype occurred many times. This chain links TRBV20-1 with TRBJ2-3, with 12 bases aligning to TRBD2. Per germline, CDR1 DFQATT and CDR2 SNEGSKA (reference sequence). The CDR3 totals 16 residues. The junction had 13 bases not matched to a gene; V was cut back by 0 bases and J by 12 bases. CDR3 residues: CSARDRPSGRALTQYF. The CDR3, as DNA: TGCAGTGCTAGAGATAGGCCTAGCGGGAGGGCCCTAACACAGTATTTT.

This clonotype showed up many times. V and J are TRBV12-3 or TRBV12-4 and TRBJ1-5; D is ambiguous. V lost 0 bases to trimming and J lost 7 bases, with 7 bases between them. The CDR3 has 13 residues. For the CDR3, the DNA is TGTGCCAGCAGTTTAGCGGTAGGGCAGCCCCAGCATTTT. Its protein is CASSLAVGQPQHF.

Only a few counts were recorded for this clonotype. This CDR3 reads CSARDSGPPLVGYTF. CDR3 in DNA: TGCAGTGCTAGAGACTCGGGACCCCCCTTGGTCGGCTACACCTTC. V and J are TRBV20-1 and TRBJ1-2; tentatively, D is TRBD1 (5 bases). Trimming pared 0 bases from V and 8 bases from J, leaving 19 bases between. The CDR3 is made up of 15 amino acids. CDR1 and CDR2 from the germline V gene are DFQATT and SNEGSKA (reference sequence).

This clonotype was seen many times. The chain couples TRBV20-1 to TRBJ2-1, with 12 bases fitting TRBD2. The CDR3 has 14 residues. Germline-derived CDR1 and CDR2 are DFQATT and SNEGSKA (reference sequence). Trimming at V came to 6 bases and at J to 8 bases, leaving 8 bases not matched to a gene. CDR3 region: CSARLAGVFYEQFF. The DNA for the CDR3 is TGCAGTGCCAGACTAGCGGGAGTGTTCTATGAGCAGTTCTTC.

In this sample, this clonotype turned up many times. V is TRBV18 and J is TRBJ2-7; 8 positions match TRBD1. Germline loops: CDR1 KGHSH, CDR2 LQKENI. The V segment lost 4 bases and the J segment 3 bases; nucleotides outside the gene matches: 11. The CDR3 has 16 amino acids. The CDR3 DNA reads TGTGCCAGCTCACTCGGGACAGGCCTTACAATCTACGAGCAGTACTTC. It yields the protein CASSLGTGLTIYEQYF.

V is TRBV7-8 and J is TRBJ1-5; D not certain. Germline values: CDR1 SGHVS, CDR2 FQNEAQ. This CDR3 region has 17 residues. Trimming stripped 3 bases from V and 3 bases from J, with 18 bases between. This CDR3 is CASSFGRWSANNQPQHF. The DNA of the CDR3 is TGTGCCAGCAGCTTCGGTCGTTGGAGCGCGAACAATCAGCCCCAGCATTTT.

This clonotype was seen at least ten times. The chain carries TRBV3-1 and TRBJ2-3; 10 bases match TRBD2. The CDR3 is 17 residues long. Germline CDR1 LGHDT, CDR2 YNNKEL (reference sequence). Germline trimming cut 5 bases from V and 0 bases from J; bases unmatched to any gene: 8. The CDR3 DNA reads as TGTGCCAGCAGCAAATCTAGGACTAGCGGAAGCACAGATACGCAGTATTTT. This gives the protein CASSKSRTSGSTDTQYF.

This clonotype appeared many times. The rearrangement joins TRBV12-3 or TRBV12-4 to TRBJ2-2; the match to TRBD2 covers 10 bases. This CDR3 contains 17 residues. V gave up 3 bases and J gave up 3 bases; unmatched junction bases: 7. Here the CDR3 reads CASSFLPLAGHTGELFF. The CDR3 DNA follows: TGTGCCAGCAGTTTCCTTCCACTAGCGGGGCACACCGGGGAGCTGTTTTTT.

This clonotype showed up many times. The chain carries TRBV29-1 and TRBJ2-7, with 7 bases that match TRBD1. Trimming took 1 base from V and 3 from J; bases not matched to a gene: 3. CDR1 is SQVTM and CDR2 is ANQGSEA in the germline V gene. The CDR3 sequence is 13 residues long. For the CDR3, the DNA is TGCAGCGTTGAAGGGGGACAGTTCTACGAGCAGTACTTC. This codes for CSVEGGQFYEQYF.

Ten or more counts support this clonotype. This chain joins TRBV10-1 and TRBJ1-5; 8 nucleotides match TRBD1. V lost 0 bases to trimming and J lost 0 bases; unmatched junction nucleotides: 13. This CDR3 is 20 amino acids long. The V gene's germline CDR1 is WNHNN and CDR2 SYGVQD (reference sequence). For the CDR3, the DNA is TGCGCCAGCAGTGAGTCGTCGGACAGGGTGGCCCCCTATAGCAATCAGCCCCAGCATTTT. This gives the protein CASSESSDRVAPYSNQPQHF.

This clonotype was counted at least ten times. One end of the junction is discordant with germline, which a read error may explain. The chain links TRBV7-2 to TRBJ2-7; a possible D gene is TRBD2 (6 bases). The CDR3 extends over 13 amino acids. Per germline, CDR1 SGHTA and CDR2 FQGNSA. The CDR3 nucleotides read TGTGCCATCAGCCCAAGACCCGGGAGCGAGCAGTACTTC. Its translation is CAISPRPGSEQYF.

This clonotype came up many times. The chain uses TRBV7-9 and TRBJ1-1; D gene uncertain. Germline lookup yields CDR1 SEHNR and CDR2 FQNEAQ (reference sequence). The V end was cut by 0 bases, the J end by 11 bases, with 10 bases between. The CDR3 sequence is 12 residues long. CDR3 coding DNA: TGTGCCAGCAGCTTAGCTGGGAAAGAGGCTTTCTTT. Translated: CASSLAGKEAFF.

In its sample, this clonotype was seen many times. The V call is TRBV18, the J call TRBJ1-1; 11 bases align to TRBD1. The V and J ends lost 4 bases and 6 bases, in that order; junction bases with no gene match: 1. Germline V gene sequence: CDR1 KGHSH, CDR2 LQKENI. The CDR3 totals 13 residues. The CDR3 DNA reads as TGTGCCAGCTCACAGGGACAGGGGGCTGAAGCTTTCTTT. The encoded protein is CASSQGQGAEAFF.

This clonotype was detected ten times or more. This chain joins TRBV21-1 and TRBJ1-1; the table's D gene call, TRBD1, was not cross checked with the DNA. TRBV21-1 is labeled a pseudogene. The length of the CDR3 is 24 residues. The CDR3 DNA sequence: TGTGCCAGCAGCAAAGTGCTACCGGGACGTGCCTTGTTGGCCAGTAGGGTCATGAACACTGAAGCTTTCTTT. Translating gives CASSKVLPGRALLASRVMNTEAFF.

The V call is TRBV2, the J call TRBJ2-3; 14 bases fit TRBD2. V lost 9 bases to trimming and J lost 4 bases; unmatched junction nucleotides: 6. The CDR3 loop spans 15 amino acids. Germline loops: CDR1 SNHLY, CDR2 FYNNEI. This CDR3 is CASSTSGGASDTQYF. For the CDR3, the DNA is TGTGCCAGTTCGACTAGCGGGGGGGCCTCAGATACGCAGTATTTT.

This clonotype was seen ten or more times. CDR3 sequence reads: CASSKGQYSNQPQHF. DNA of the CDR3: TGTGCCAGCAGTAAAGGACAGTATAGCAATCAGCCCCAGCATTTT. The rearrangement joins TRBV5-6 to TRBJ1-5; the D gene is possibly TRBD1 (6 bases). V was shortened by 5 bases and J by 0 bases, with 12 bases between the two germline ends. CDR1 and CDR2 (germline): SGHDT, YYEEEE. The CDR3 loop spans 15 amino acids.

The gene calls are TRBV7-9 and TRBJ1-2, with 12 bases that match TRBD1. This CDR3 comprises 15 residues. V dropped 4 bases and J dropped 5; count of bases not matched to a gene: 5. From germline, CDR1 is SEHNR and CDR2 FQNEAQ (reference sequence). In DNA, the CDR3 is TGTGCCAGCAGCTCCGGGACAGGGGGCCCGTATGGCTACACCTTC. Translated, it gives CASSSGTGGPYGYTF. The full variable domain, its missing parts supplied by reference TRBV7-9 and TRBJ1-2, is DTGVSQNPRHKITKRGQNVTFRCDPISEHNRLYWYRQTLGQGPEFLTYFQNEAQLEKSRLLSDRFSAERPKGSFSTLEIQRTEQGDSAMYLCASSSGTGGPYGYTFGSGTRLTVV.

This clonotype was observed at least ten times. The gene calls are TRBV12-3 or TRBV12-4 and TRBJ1-1; D not resolved. Trimming took 5 bases from V and 6 from J, leaving 16 bases between them. This CDR3 has 14 residues. The CDR3 sequence is CASSPSGKRAEAFF. The CDR3 coding sequence is TGTGCCAGCAGTCCCTCGGGGAAGCGGGCTGAAGCTTTCTTT.